Presented here are 18 T cell receptor beta chains from one specimen sequenced in a study of T cell repertoires in cytomegalovirus infection. TCRdb used MiXCR to reprocess the reads, holding one entry per CDR3 protein. The profile shows about 200,000 distinct CDR3 sequences, about a tenth of them singletons. The sequencing sample was made of PBMCs. Receptors originate from a human donor in good health (CMV status not recorded). Some clones in this sample may be carry-over from other donors' samples.

This clonotype showed up many times. The V call is TRBV7-2, the J call TRBJ2-1; D perhaps matches TRBD2 (6 bases). The CDR3 covers 18 residues. Germline lookup yields CDR1 SGHTA and CDR2 FQGNSA. The V gene lost 3 bases and the J gene lost 1 base, with 19 bases spanning the gap. The CDR3 DNA reads as TGTGCCAGCAGCTTCGGGACTGGGGGTTTTGGATCCTACAATGAGCAGTTCTTC. Its translation: CASSFGTGGFGSYNEQFF. Looking up the rest from reference TRBV7-2 and TRBJ2-1 gives the full variable domain: GAGVSQSPSNKVTEKGKDVELRCDPISGHTALYWYRQSLGQGLEFLIYFQGNSAPDKSGLPSDRFSAERTGGSVSTLTIQRTQQEDSAVYLCASSFGTGGFGSYNEQFFGPGTRLTVL.

This clonotype was found many times. The chain has TRBV14 and TRBJ2-3, with 8 bases aligning to TRBD2. The junction had 14 bases not matched to a gene; V was cut back by 4 bases and J by 8 bases. The germline gives CDR1 SGHDN, CDR2 FVKESK. CDR3 length: 16 residues. CDR3: CASSPLGGGPVSTQYF. The DNA for the CDR3 is TGTGCCAGCAGCCCGCTAGGCGGGGGGCCGGTTAGTACGCAGTATTTT.

This clonotype showed up many times. The V and J genes are TRBV28 and TRBJ1-5; D ambiguous. V lost 3 bases and J lost 2, with 8 bases in between. This CDR3 region has 14 residues. Germline V lookup: CDR1 MDHEN, CDR2 SYDVKM. CDR3 in amino acids: CASSFSVRNQPQHF. The CDR3 DNA sequence: TGTGCCAGCAGTTTCTCTGTACGCAATCAGCCCCAGCATTTT. The whole variable domain, remainder taken from reference TRBV28 and TRBJ1-5, is DVKVTQSSRYLVKRTGEKVFLECVQDMDHENMFWYRQDPGLGLRLIYFSYDVKMKEKGDIPEGYSVSREKKERFSLILESASTNQTSMYLCASSFSVRNQPQHFGDGTRLSIL.

This clonotype has only a few counts. V usage is TRBV7-2 and J usage is TRBJ1-3; no reliable D call. V dropped 1 base and J dropped 2 bases, with 12 bases sitting between them. The CDR3 is 16 residues long. Germline V gene lookup returns CDR1 SGHTA and CDR2 FQGNSA. The CDR3 loop is CASSLVPTAAGNTIYF. The CDR3 DNA reads TGTGCCAGCAGCTTAGTCCCCACCGCGGCTGGAAACACCATATATTTT.

The chain has TRBV2 and TRBJ2-1, with 14 bases aligning to TRBD2. Per the germline V gene, CDR1 is SNHLY and CDR2 is FYNNEI. The CDR3 is 17 residues long. J lost 1 base, V lost 6 bases, and 5 bases had no gene match. CDR3 amino acids: CASSGLAGGKSYNEQFF. The CDR3 DNA sequence: TGTGCCAGCAGCGGACTAGCGGGAGGCAAATCCTACAATGAGCAGTTCTTC.

In regard to this clonotype: As the CDR3 is not closed by the conserved phenylalanine or tryptophan, this likely results from a read error. The chain uses TRBV28 and TRBJ2-7; 7 nucleotides agree with TRBD1. CDR1 MDHEN and CDR2 SYDVKM come from the germline V gene. This CDR3 region has 16 residues. J was trimmed by 2 bases and V by 5 bases; bases with no gene match: 12. The CDR3 coding sequence is TGTGCCAGCAGTGACTTCGGCGCAGGGACAGCCTACGAGCAGTACTTA. Protein product: CASSDFGAGTAYEQYL.

This clonotype has at least ten counts. V gene TRBV12-3 or TRBV12-4 combines with J gene TRBJ1-2, with unresolved D. The V and J ends lost 3 bases and 6 bases respectively, with 14 bases between them. This CDR3 is 14 amino acids long. Written as DNA, the CDR3 is TGTGCCAGCAGTTTTCTTTCCGGCTGGAATGGCTACACCTTC. Amino acid sequence: CASSFLSGWNGYTF.

This clonotype was recorded at least ten times. The V and J genes are TRBV6-2 or TRBV6-3 and TRBJ1-1; weak D call: TRBD1 (6 bases). Looked up from germline, CDR1 is MNHEY and CDR2 is SVGEGT. Trimming removed 6 bases at V and 4 bases at J, with 15 bases between. The CDR3 spans 14 residues. The CDR3 DNA reads as TGTGCCAGCAGCACTACCTGGGGGCCCACTGAAGCTTTCTTT. This codes for CASSTTWGPTEAFF.

Only a few counts were recorded for this clonotype. This rearrangement joins TRBV19 to TRBJ2-3; 9 bases fit TRBD2. Trimming took 5 bases from V and 0 from J; bases not matched to a gene: 6. The CDR3 extends over 16 amino acids. Germline CDR1 is LNHDA and CDR2 is SQIVND (reference sequence). DNA for the CDR3: TGTGCCAGTAGTGCCCTAGCGGGGACTAGCACAGATACGCAGTATTTT. Translation gives CASSALAGTSTDTQYF.

Many counts were recorded for this clonotype. The genes are TRBV7-2 and TRBJ2-1; TRBD2 agrees at 8 bases. The CDR3 runs 16 residues. V trimming: 0 bases; J trimming: 3 bases; junction bases outside the gene matches: 4. Germline lookup yields CDR1 SGHTA and CDR2 FQGNSA. DNA of the CDR3: TGTGCCAGCAGCTTAGCGAGTACTAGCGGCTACAATGAGCAGTTCTTC. Its translation is CASSLASTSGYNEQFF.

There are a few counts of this clonotype. The chain recombines TRBV28 with TRBJ1-6; 8 bases match TRBD1. The germline gives CDR1 MDHEN, CDR2 SYDVKM. The junction had 18 bases not matched to a gene; V was cut back by 6 bases and J by 8 bases. The CDR3 totals 18 residues. For the CDR3, the DNA is TGTGCCAGCAGGAATCTCTACTCTGACAGGGGTGGAGATTCACCCCTCCACTTT. Translated: CASRNLYSDRGGDSPLHF.

The sample holds many counts of this clonotype. The chain recombines TRBV28 with TRBJ2-5; 7 nucleotides line up with TRBD1. This CDR3 is 14 amino acids long. After removal of 6 bases from V and 2 bases from J, the junction contained 6 bases not matched to a gene. CDR1 and CDR2 (germline): MDHEN, SYDVKM. The CDR3 is CASRKGGQQETQYF. The CDR3 region has the DNA TGTGCCAGCAGAAAAGGGGGACAGCAAGAGACCCAGTACTTC.

The chain uses TRBV7-9 and TRBJ2-7, with TRBD2 identical over 9 bases. Germline CDR1 and CDR2: SEHNR and FQNEAQ (reference sequence). Unmatched junction bases numbered 7, after V lost 1 base and J lost 6 bases. The CDR3 is 15 amino acids. The CDR3 loop is CASSLVGSGGGEQYF. The CDR3 DNA reads as TGTGCCAGCAGCTTAGTGGGTAGCGGGGGTGGCGAGCAGTACTTC.

In regard to this clonotype: A read error is possible here, since a much larger clone lies one base away. The CDR3 sequence: CANSLEGGWRETQYF. DNA for the CDR3: TGTGCCAACAGCTTAGAAGGGGGCTGGCGGGAGACCCAGTACTTC. The genes are TRBV7-9 and TRBJ2-5; 7 bases line up with TRBD1. The CDR3 spans 15 residues. The germline V gene encodes CDR1 SEHNR and CDR2 FQNEAQ (reference sequence).

This clonotype was seen more than once but under ten times. This chain links TRBV6-2 or TRBV6-3 with TRBJ2-6, with TRBD2 matching over 7 bases. Germline trimming cut 2 bases from V and 0 bases from J; bases unmatched to any gene: 10. Germline V gives CDR1 MNHEY, CDR2 SVGEGT. The CDR3 consists of 19 residues. The CDR3 reads CASSYDPRGLLSGANVLTF. The CDR3 bases are TGTGCCAGCAGTTACGACCCACGGGGACTACTCTCTGGGGCCAACGTCCTGACTTTC.

This clonotype appeared a few times. This chain links TRBV11-2 with TRBJ2-1; a weak D match, TRBD2 (5 bases). The CDR3 extends over 14 amino acids. CDR1 and CDR2 (germline): SGHAT, FQNNGV. V was clipped by 4 bases and J by 5 bases, with 12 bases between them. The CDR3 coding sequence is TGTGCCAGCAGCTCTAGGATCGGGAACAATGAGCAGTTCTTC. Translating it yields CASSSRIGNNEQFF.

The chain couples TRBV19 to TRBJ1-1, with a possible D match to TRBD1 (6 bases). The CDR3 is 15 amino acids. V lost 5 bases and J lost 5, with 18 bases in between. Germline V gene lookup returns CDR1 LNHDA and CDR2 SQIVND (reference sequence). CDR3 loop: CASSSLSGAYTEAFF. The CDR3 bases are TGTGCCAGTAGTTCCCTTTCAGGGGCGTATACTGAAGCTTTCTTT.

This clonotype was counted only a few times. The gene calls are TRBV30 and TRBJ1-6; D remains unclear. Trimming stripped 1 base from V and 7 bases from J, with 20 bases between. The CDR3 is made up of 17 amino acids. Germline CDR1 and CDR2: GTSNPN and SVGIG (reference sequence). DNA for the CDR3: TGTGCCTGGAGTGATCTGGCCAGGCCTATGGTGAATTCACCCCTCCACTTT. Its translation: CAWSDLARPMVNSPLHF.